Following are 9 T cell receptor beta chains from one sample sequenced in a study of T cell changes during pregnancy in multiple sclerosis. The repertoire was sequenced with immunoSEQ multiplex PCR; TCRdb's copy has only in-frame clones and lacks some. The table has about 87,000 clones, around 93% seen once. The sample was peripheral blood, taken in the third trimester of pregnancy. These receptors all stem from a female donor in good health, enrolled as a control in a pregnancy study.

This chain connects TRBV28 to TRBJ1-2; the match to TRBD1 covers 7 bases. The V segment lost 4 bases and the J segment 4 bases; nucleotides outside the gene matches: 6. The CDR3 contains 14 residues. Germline assignment: CDR1 MDHEN and CDR2 SYDVKM. In DNA, the CDR3 is TGTGCCAGCAGTTCCCTTGGGACAGCCTATGGCTACACCTTC. Amino acid sequence: CASSSLGTAYGYTF.

This chain joins TRBV12-5 and TRBJ1-1; TRBD1 matches 8 bases. The CDR3 spans 13 residues. In germline, CDR1 is LGHNT, CDR2 FRNRAP. The junction had 10 bases not matched to a gene; V was cut back by 6 bases and J by 10 bases. This chain's CDR3 is CASGPGQGSGAFF. CDR3 coding DNA: TGTGCTAGTGGCCCCGGACAGGGTTCGGGAGCTTTCTTT.

This chain joins TRBV5-1 and TRBJ2-1; 9 bases map to TRBD2. Trimming removed 2 bases from V and 6 bases from J; junction bases left unmatched: 6. The germline V gene encodes CDR1 SGHRS and CDR2 YFSETQ. The CDR3 length is 15 residues. CDR3 in amino acids: CASSFLAGAGNEQFF. The CDR3 bases are TGCGCCAGCAGCTTTTTAGCGGGAGCGGGCAATGAGCAGTTCTTC.

The J gene is TRBJ2-7, the V gene TRBV2; TRBD2 agrees at 10 bases. Germline V gene sequence: CDR1 SNHLY, CDR2 FYNNEI. The CDR3 is 14 amino acids. The V gene end was trimmed by 6 bases and the J gene end by 7 bases; junction bases not matched to a gene: 9. The CDR3 DNA reads as TGTGCCAGCAGCCGAGTAGCGGGAGGCGATGAGCAGTACTTC. It yields the protein CASSRVAGGDEQYF.

The chain is built from TRBV5-1 and TRBJ2-1; 11 bases match TRBD2. This CDR3 is 15 amino acids long. CDR1 and CDR2 from the germline V gene are SGHRS and YFSETQ. Trimming took 0 bases from V and 8 from J; bases not matched to a gene: 4. For the CDR3, the DNA is TGCGCCAGCAGCTTGGCACTAGCGGGAGCCCATGAGCAGTTCTTC. Translating it yields CASSLALAGAHEQFF.

V gene TRBV9 combines with J gene TRBJ1-1, with D possibly matching TRBD1 (5 bases). Germline CDR1 reads SGDLS; CDR2 reads YYNGEE. The CDR3 spans 17 residues. V lost 2 bases to trimming and J lost 3 bases, with 20 bases between them. CDR3 bases: TGTGCCAGCAGCGTGCCGATCTTGGGGCTTCAGGACACTGAAGCTTTCTTT. Translated: CASSVPILGLQDTEAFF. Variable domain in full (rest from reference TRBV9 and TRBJ1-1): DSGVTQTPKHLITATGQRVTLRCSPRSGDLSVYWYQQSLDQGLQFLIQYYNGEERAKGNILERFSAQQFPDLHSELNLSSLELGDSALYFCASSVPILGLQDTEAFFGQGTRLTVV.

The chain links TRBV14 to TRBJ2-5, with TRBD2 identical over 11 bases. The CDR3 runs to 15 residues. Per germline, CDR1 SGHDN and CDR2 FVKESK. V dropped 1 base and J dropped 4; count of bases not matched to a gene: 2. The CDR3 reads CASSQGLAGSETQYF. The CDR3 region has the DNA TGTGCCAGCAGCCAAGGACTAGCGGGATCAGAGACCCAGTACTTC. Full variable domain (missing parts from reference TRBV14 and TRBJ2-5): EAGVTQFPSHSVIEKGQTVTLRCDPISGHDNLYWYRRVMGKEIKFLLHFVKESKQDESGMPNNRFLAERTGGTYSTLKVQPAELEDSGVYFCASSQGLAGSETQYFGPGTRLLVL.

V gene TRBV2 combines with J gene TRBJ1-5; unclear D gene. With 7 bases removed from V and 0 bases from J, the gap between germline ends came to 7 bases. This CDR3 is built from 13 residues. Germline CDR1 SNHLY, CDR2 FYNNEI. The CDR3, as DNA: TGTGCCAGCACTCTAAATAGCAATCAGCCCCAGCATTTT. Translating it yields CASTLNSNQPQHF.

The genes are TRBV5-6 and TRBJ1-1; 9 bases fit TRBD1. V lost 3 bases and J lost 6; bases outside the gene matches: 6. Per germline, CDR1 SGHDT and CDR2 YYEEEE. The CDR3 length is 14 residues. Here the CDR3 DNA reads TGTGCCAGCAGCTCGGGAACAGGGGGCTCTGAAGCTTTCTTT. This sequence encodes CASSSGTGGSEAFF.